Detailed here is one T cell receptor beta chain. Its antigen is not known. CDR1 and CDR2 (germline): MNHNY, SVGAGI (reference sequence). V was shortened by 0 bases and J by 1 base, with 4 bases between the two germline ends. This CDR3 has 13 amino acids. The record originates from a study of OX40 agonist ivuxolimab in advanced cancers. Findings and limits, study-wide: Antigen specificity of clonally expanded peripheral T cells was not established.

The repertoire was sequenced with immunoSEQ multiplex PCR; TCRdb's copy has only in-frame clones and lacks some. The sample lists over 50,000 clones, around 87% occurring once. The receptor was derived from an adult with an advanced solid tumor such as melanoma, head and neck, liver or kidney cancer. This chain links TRBV6-6 with TRBJ2-7, with D unclear. The sequenced sample was CD4+ or CD8+ T cells sorted from blood, obtained in a trial of the OX40 agonist ivuxolimab. CDR3: CASSYSMSYEQYF. CDR3 DNA: TGTGCCAGCAGTTACTCGATGTCCTACGAGCAGTACTTC.